This TCR beta chain is drawn from a study of shared clonotypes between healthy human individuals. Study overall: The people who gave samples were a couple of women and a few men aged 18 to 49.

Germline-derived CDR1 and CDR2 are MGHRA and YSYEKL. The CDR3 length is 14 residues. Losses at the gene ends were 8 bases for V and 2 bases for J; bases not matched to a gene: 6. In the original workflow: Filtering of immunoSEQ junctional sequences could not match full-length read filtering. Generated by immunoSEQ multiplex PCR, the TCRdb table keeps only in-frame clones and is missing some. That table is the source of V, J and clone size, and D and trimming were worked out from the DNA. The sample yields about 730,000 clones, approximately 72% seen once. Findings of the study overall: Only blood underwent sampling, and tissue repertoires likely differ.

Notes on this clone: Its specificity is not known.

V gene TRBV4-1 combines with J gene TRBJ2-3; 8 bases agree with TRBD1. This receptor was identified in a woman younger than 45 in good health. The sample taken for sequencing was memory CD4+ T cells sorted from blood. The sample's subset: CD45RA-negative fraction. CDR3 loop: CASSLGQDTDTQYF. As DNA, the CDR3 is TGCGCCAGCTCCCTGGGACAGGACACAGATACGCAGTATTTT.